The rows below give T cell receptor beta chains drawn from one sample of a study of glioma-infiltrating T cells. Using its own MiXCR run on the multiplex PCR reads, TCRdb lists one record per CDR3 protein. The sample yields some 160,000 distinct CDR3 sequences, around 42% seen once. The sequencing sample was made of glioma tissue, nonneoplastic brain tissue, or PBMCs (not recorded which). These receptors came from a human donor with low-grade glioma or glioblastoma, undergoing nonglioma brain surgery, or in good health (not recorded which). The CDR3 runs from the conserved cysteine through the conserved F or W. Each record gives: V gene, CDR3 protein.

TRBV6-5,CASSPAVTGHRETQYF
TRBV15,CATSRDLAGTYEQYF
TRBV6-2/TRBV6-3,CASTILKRTGDRHEQYF
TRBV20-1,CSASSLMSDTAYNEQFF
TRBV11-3,CASSLDRPGPGDTIYF
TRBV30,CAWSVYGGNEQFF
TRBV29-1,CSVERDRGLTEAFF
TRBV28,CASSYSRVGPLNHEQYF
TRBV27,CGRRGVLQYF
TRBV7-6,CASSSWSDTQYF
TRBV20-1,CSAAELAPETQYF
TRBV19,CASSTNIPGGYGYTF
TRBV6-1,CASSEFGQEQYF
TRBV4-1,CASSSPRRTEAFF
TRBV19,CASSIPGTGTGELFF
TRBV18,CASSQLNGTSYEQYF
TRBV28,CASSRPGLSYEQFF
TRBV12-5,CASGESGTSGLNTGELFF
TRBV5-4,CASSLGGVAETQYF
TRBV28,CASLGGSRNNEQFF
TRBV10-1,CATKEGAAGELFF
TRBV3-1,CASSPLSSNYGYTF
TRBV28,CAGTKMERGGQPQHF
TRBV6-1,CASSESRLPGDTQYF
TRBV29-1,CSVDTGLDVYTF
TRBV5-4,CASSLEARYEQYF
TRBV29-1,CSVDGGGDEQYF
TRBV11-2,CASSLRTRDTDTQYF
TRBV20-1,CSARKENGREQFF
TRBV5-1,CASSWADSYEQYF
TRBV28,CASSFLYNEQFF
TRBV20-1,CSARDVGGRASGNEQFF
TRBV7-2,CANSLGRLAGVNEQFF
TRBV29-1,CSVDFGRVNDEQFF
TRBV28,CASSLLRQGADTEAFF
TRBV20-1,CSARVTSGRAFSYNEQFF
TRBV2,CASSADLFGGYTF
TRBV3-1,CASSQEQETQYF
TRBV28,CASSSLDRGGYEQFF
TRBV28,CATKEGDRQYF
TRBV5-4,CASSQGGASNTGELFF
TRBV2,CASSERLAGNNEQFF
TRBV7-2,CASSFTSDTGELFF
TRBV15,CATSTERGAYSNQPQHF
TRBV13,CASKDNDEQFF
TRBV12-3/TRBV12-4,CASSPDSDYNEQFF
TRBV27,CASSPYGNYGYTF
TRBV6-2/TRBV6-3,CVSSWVPNYNEQFF
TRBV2,CASMGFVGFRPGETQYF
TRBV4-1,CASSQAPKGVGSGNTIYF
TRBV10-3,CAISESKGYSSYEQYF
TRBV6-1,CASRLRGDTEAFF
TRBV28,CATQGGHSNTEAFF
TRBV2,CASSEAGGYQDTQYF
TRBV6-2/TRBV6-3,CASSRTRTSYEQFF